This T cell receptor beta chain was documented in a study of T-cell reconstitution after alpha-beta-depleted transplantation in children. Construction of the TCRbeta library involved unique molecular identifiers. Using its own MiXCR run on the PCR reads, TCRdb lists one record per CDR3 protein. The sample holds some 460,000 distinct CDR3 sequences; 15% to 20% are singletons and the top ten take 29%. To note about this clonotype: The antigen is unknown.

V lost 6 bases to trimming and J lost 11 bases, with 17 bases between them. This CDR3 comprises 12 residues. Germline CDR1 and CDR2: ENHRY and SYGVKD. Study-level results: Newly produced T cells mostly provided counts and TCRbeta diversity after one year, as hyperexpanded clones declined.

This receptor was identified in a boy in the first two years of life who had a stem cell transplant for Wiskott-Aldrich syndrome, so the T cells may come from the graft donor. The genes are TRBV10-3 and TRBJ2-7, with D perhaps matching TRBD1 or TRBD2 (6 bases each). Sequenced material: PBMCs, mostly from graft donor cells, taken 360 days after TCRalphabeta/CD19-depleted stem cell transplant. The CDR3 DNA follows: TGTGCCATCAGGCCGACTGGGGGCGGGGAGTACTTC. Translated, it gives CAIRPTGGGEYF.